These T cell receptor beta chains were read from a single sample in a study of CXCR3-negative and CXCR3-positive naive CD8 T cells. One entry per CDR3 protein, without DNA, is what TCRdb gives after re-calling the 5' RACE reads. In total, the table holds about 63,000 distinct CDR3 sequences. Sequencing was done on a sample of naive CXCR3+ CD8+ T cells from blood. The source of these receptors is a human donor in good health. Some clones in this sample may be carry-over from other donors' samples. Each CDR3 is given with its conserved first and last residue.

>TRBV7-9|TRBJ2-7
CASTPSGQFYEQYF
>TRBV10-3|TRBJ2-3
CAIRGGGPDTQYF
>TRBV4-3|TRBJ2-1
CASSQDQASGIYNEQFF
>TRBV28|TRBJ1-1
CASSPDRGQYVAFF
>TRBV29-1|TRBJ2-1
CSVEVPTDSYNEQFF
>TRBV5-6|TRBJ2-3
CASSGGGPTDF
>TRBV6-5|TRBJ2-5
CASTPGTEETQYF
>TRBV5-1|TRBJ2-7
CASNGQGAYEQYF
>TRBV4-3|TRBJ1-4
CASSQDAASELFF
>TRBV7-2|TRBJ2-1
CASSLDVIRRGNEQFF
>TRBV5-6|TRBJ2-5
CASSLEGSGALQETQYF